This T cell receptor beta chain was sequenced for a study of T cell changes during pregnancy in multiple sclerosis. Using immunoSEQ multiplex PCR, the repertoire was profiled, and TCRdb retains in-frame clones only, with some absent. The repertoire consists of 130,000 or so clones, with approximately 95% occurring once and the leading ten covering roughly 6.2%. The clonotype comes from a female donor with multiple sclerosis, enrolled in a pregnancy study. This material consisted of peripheral blood, taken before pregnancy.

The CDR3 loop reads CASSASGTAEETQYF. CDR3 nucleotides: TGTGCCAGCAGCGCCTCCGGGACAGCTGAAGAGACCCAGTACTTC. This sequence joins TRBV9 and TRBJ2-5; 7 nucleotides match TRBD1. The germline V gene encodes CDR1 SGDLS and CDR2 YYNGEE. The ends lost 3 bases at V and 3 bases at J; junction bases unmatched: 8. CDR3 length: 15 amino acids. The entire variable domain, with the rest obtained from reference TRBV9 and TRBJ2-5, is as follows: DSGVTQTPKHLITATGQRVTLRCSPRSGDLSVYWYQQSLDQGLQFLIQYYNGEERAKGNILERFSAQQFPDLHSELNLSSLELGDSALYFCASSASGTAEETQYFGPGTRLLVL.